What follows describes a single T cell receptor (beta chain). Losses at the gene ends were 6 bases for V and 4 bases for J; bases not matched to a gene: 8. CDR3 size: 15 residues. Per germline, CDR1 SGDLS and CDR2 YYNGEE. These data originate in a study of control samples from healthy donors and cancer patients. Data came from immunoSEQ multiplex PCR; TCRdb stores just in-frame clones and leaves some out. The data show around 82,000 clones, around 87% seen once. The V call is TRBV9, the J call TRBJ2-1, with 9 bases lining up with TRBD1. The sequence was collected from a man in his forties or fifties in good health. The sequencing input was blood. The CDR3 DNA sequence: TGTGCCAGCACCCACCGGGACAGGGTGTACAATGAGCAGTTCTTC. Residues: CASTHRDRVYNEQFF.